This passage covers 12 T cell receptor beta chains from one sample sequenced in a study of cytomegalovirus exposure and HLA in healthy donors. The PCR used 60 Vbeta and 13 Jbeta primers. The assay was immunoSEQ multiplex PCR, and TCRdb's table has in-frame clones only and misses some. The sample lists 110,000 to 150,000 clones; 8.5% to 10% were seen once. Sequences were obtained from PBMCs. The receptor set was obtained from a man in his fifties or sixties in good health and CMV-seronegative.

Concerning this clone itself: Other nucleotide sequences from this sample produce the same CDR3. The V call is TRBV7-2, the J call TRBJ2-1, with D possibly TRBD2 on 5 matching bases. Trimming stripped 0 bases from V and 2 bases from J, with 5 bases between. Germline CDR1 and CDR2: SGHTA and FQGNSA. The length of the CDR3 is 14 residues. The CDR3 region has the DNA TGTGCCAGCAGCTTAGCGGGAGCCTACAATGAGCAGTTCTTC. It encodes CASSLAGAYNEQFF.

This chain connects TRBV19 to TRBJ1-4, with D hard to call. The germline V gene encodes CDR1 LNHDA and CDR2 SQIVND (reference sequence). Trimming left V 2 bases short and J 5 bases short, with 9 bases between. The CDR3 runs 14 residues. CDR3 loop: CASSITQMNEKLFF. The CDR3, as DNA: TGTGCCAGTAGTATAACACAGATGAATGAAAAACTGTTTTTT.

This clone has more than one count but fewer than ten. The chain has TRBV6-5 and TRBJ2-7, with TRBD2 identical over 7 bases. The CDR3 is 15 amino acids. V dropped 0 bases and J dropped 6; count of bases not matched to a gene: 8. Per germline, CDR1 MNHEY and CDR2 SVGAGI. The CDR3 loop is CASSYSMGGPGEQYF. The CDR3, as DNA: TGTGCCAGCAGTTACTCGATGGGAGGGCCGGGCGAGCAGTACTTC.

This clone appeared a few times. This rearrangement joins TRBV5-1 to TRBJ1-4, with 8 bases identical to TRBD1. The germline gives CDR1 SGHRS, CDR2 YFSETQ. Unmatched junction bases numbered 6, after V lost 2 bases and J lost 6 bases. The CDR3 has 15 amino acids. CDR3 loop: CASSFTGGSDEKLFF. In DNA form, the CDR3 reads TGCGCCAGCAGCTTCACAGGGGGATCGGATGAAAAACTGTTTTTT.

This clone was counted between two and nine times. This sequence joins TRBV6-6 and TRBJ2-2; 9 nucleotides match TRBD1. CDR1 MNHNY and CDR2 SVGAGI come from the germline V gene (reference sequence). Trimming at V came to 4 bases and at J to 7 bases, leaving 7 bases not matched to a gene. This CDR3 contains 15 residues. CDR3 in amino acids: CASSLGQGVNGELFF. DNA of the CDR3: TGTGCCAGCAGTTTGGGACAGGGTGTAAACGGGGAGCTGTTTTTT.

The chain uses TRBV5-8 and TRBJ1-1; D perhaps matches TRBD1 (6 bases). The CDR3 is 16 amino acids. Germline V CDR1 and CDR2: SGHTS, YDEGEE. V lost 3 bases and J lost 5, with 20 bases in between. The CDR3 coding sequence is TGTGCCAGCAGCTCCCGCCAGGCAGGGGCGAGGACTGAAGCTTTCTTT. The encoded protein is CASSSRQAGARTEAFF.

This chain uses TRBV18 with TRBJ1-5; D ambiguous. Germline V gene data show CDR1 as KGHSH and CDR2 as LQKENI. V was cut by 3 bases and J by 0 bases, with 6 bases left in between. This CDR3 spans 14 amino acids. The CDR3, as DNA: TGTGCCAGCTCACCCTTAAATAGCAATCAGCCCCAGCATTTT. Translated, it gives CASSPLNSNQPQHF.

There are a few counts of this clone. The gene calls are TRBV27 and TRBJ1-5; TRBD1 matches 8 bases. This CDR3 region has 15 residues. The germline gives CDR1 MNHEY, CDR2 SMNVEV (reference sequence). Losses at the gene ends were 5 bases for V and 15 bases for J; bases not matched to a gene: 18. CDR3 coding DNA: TGTGCCAGCAGTCCCTCCGGACAGGGCGCTTTGGCGTGGCATTTT. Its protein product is CASSPSGQGALAWHF.

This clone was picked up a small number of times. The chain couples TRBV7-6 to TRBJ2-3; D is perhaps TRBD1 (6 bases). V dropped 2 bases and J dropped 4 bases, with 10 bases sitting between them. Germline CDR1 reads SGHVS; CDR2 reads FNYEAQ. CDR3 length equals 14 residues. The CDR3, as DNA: TGTGCCAGCAGCTTACAGGGGTGGGCAGATACGCAGTATTTT. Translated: CASSLQGWADTQYF.

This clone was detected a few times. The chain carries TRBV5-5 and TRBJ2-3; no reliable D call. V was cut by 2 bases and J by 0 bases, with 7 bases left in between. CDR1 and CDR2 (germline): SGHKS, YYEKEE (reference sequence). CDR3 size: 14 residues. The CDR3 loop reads CASSFLDSTDTQYF. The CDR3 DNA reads TGTGCCAGCAGCTTCTTAGATAGCACAGATACGCAGTATTTT.

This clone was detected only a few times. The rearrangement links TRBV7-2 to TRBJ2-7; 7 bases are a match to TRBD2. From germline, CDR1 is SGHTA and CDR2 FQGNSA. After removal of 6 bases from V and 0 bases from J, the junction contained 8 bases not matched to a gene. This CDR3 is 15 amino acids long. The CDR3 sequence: CASSQRGGGSYEQYF. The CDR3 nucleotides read TGTGCCAGCAGTCAAAGAGGCGGGGGCTCCTACGAGCAGTACTTC.

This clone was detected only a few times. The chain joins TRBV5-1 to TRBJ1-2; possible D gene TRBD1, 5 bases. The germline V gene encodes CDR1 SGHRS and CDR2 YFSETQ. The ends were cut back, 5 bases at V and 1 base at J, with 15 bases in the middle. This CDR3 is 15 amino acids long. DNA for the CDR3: TGCGCCAGCAGGCCTCGATCCGGGGGTAACTATGGCTACACCTTC. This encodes CASRPRSGGNYGYTF.